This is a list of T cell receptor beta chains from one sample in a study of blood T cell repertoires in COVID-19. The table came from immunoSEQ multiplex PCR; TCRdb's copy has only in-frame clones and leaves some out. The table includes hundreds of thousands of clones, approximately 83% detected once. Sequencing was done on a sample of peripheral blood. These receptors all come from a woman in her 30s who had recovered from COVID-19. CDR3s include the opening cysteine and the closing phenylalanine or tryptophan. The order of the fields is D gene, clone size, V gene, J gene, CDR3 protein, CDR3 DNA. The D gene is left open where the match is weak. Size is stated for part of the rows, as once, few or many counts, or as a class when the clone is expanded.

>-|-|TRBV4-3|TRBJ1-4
CASSQDSRGNEKLFF
TGCGCCAGCAGCCAAGATAGTAGGGGTAATGAAAAACTGTTTTTT
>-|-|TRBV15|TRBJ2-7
CATSRGDKGYEQYF
TGTGCCACCAGCAGGGGGGACAAGGGCTACGAGCAGTACTTC
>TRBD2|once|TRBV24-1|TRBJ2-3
CATSAGGGADTQYF
TGTGCCACCAGTGCCGGCGGGGGGGCCGATACGCAGTATTTT
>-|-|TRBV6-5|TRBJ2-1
CASRLIGSSYNEQFF
TGTGCCAGCAGACTTATCGGGTCCTCCTACAATGAGCAGTTCTTC
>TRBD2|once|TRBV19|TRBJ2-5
CASSIQGGSQETQYF
TGTGCCAGTAGTATCCAGGGAGGGTCGCAAGAGACCCAGTACTTC
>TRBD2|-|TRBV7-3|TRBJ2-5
CASSLTAGGPGETQYF
TGTGCCAGCAGCTTAACGGCGGGAGGGCCGGGGGAGACCCAGTACTTC
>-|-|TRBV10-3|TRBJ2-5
CAIIPGPSRVQETQYF
TGTGCCATCATTCCCGGACCTTCGAGGGTCCAAGAGACCCAGTACTTC
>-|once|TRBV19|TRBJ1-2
CASSTGGAKNYGYTF
TGTGCCAGTAGTACGGGGGGCGCGAAGAACTATGGCTACACCTTC
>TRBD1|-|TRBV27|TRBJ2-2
CASSLPGTGRKNTGELFF
TGTGCCAGCAGTTTACCCGGGACAGGGAGGAAAAACACCGGGGAGCTGTTTTTT
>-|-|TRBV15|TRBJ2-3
CATSISPADTDTQYF
TGTGCCACCAGCATAAGCCCAGCGGACACAGATACGCAGTATTTT
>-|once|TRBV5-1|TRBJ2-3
CASTRSQRTDTQYF
TGCGCCAGCACCCGCTCACAGCGCACAGATACGCAGTATTTT
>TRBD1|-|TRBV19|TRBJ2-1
CASSERTGNNEQFF
TGTGCCAGTAGTGAAAGGACAGGGAACAATGAGCAGTTCTTC
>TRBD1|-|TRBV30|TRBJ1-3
CAWSAGQGRNTIYF
TGTGCCTGGAGTGCAGGACAGGGTCGAAACACCATATATTTT
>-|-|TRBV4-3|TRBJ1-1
CASSQDLGARTEAFF
TGCGCCAGCAGCCAAGATTTGGGGGCGCGAACTGAAGCTTTCTTT
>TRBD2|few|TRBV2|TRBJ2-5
CASRYNGEGETQYF
TGTGCCAGCAGATACAACGGGGAGGGAGAGACCCAGTACTTC
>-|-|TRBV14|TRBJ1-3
CASSPAGTAGNTIYF
TGTGCCAGCAGCCCTGCGGGTACGGCTGGAAACACCATATATTTT
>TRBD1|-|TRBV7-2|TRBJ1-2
CASSLVSDRAGYTF
TGTGCCAGCAGCTTAGTCTCCGACAGGGCTGGCTACACCTTC